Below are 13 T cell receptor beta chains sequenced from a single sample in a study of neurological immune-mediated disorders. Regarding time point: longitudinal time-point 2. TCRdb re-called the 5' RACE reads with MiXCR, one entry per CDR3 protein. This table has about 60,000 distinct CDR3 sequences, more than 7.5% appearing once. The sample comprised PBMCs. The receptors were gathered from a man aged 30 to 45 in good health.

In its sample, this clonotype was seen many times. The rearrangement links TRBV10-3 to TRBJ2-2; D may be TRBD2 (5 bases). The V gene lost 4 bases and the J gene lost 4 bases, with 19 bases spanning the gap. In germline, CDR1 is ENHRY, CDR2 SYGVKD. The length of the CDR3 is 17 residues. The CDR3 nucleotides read TGTGCCATCAGTGGGCACGAATCTACCCGGGGCACCGGGGAGCTGTTTTTT. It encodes CAISGHESTRGTGELFF.

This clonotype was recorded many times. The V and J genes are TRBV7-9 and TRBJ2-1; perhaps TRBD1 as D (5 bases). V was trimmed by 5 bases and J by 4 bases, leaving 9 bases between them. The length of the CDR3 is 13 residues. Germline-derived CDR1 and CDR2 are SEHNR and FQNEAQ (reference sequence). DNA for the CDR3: TGTGCCAGCAGCGCACAGGCTTACAATGAGCAGTTCTTC. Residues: CASSAQAYNEQFF. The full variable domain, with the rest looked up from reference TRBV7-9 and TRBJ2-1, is DTGVSQNPRHKITKRGQNVTFRCDPISEHNRLYWYRQTLGQGPEFLTYFQNEAQLEKSRLLSDRFSAERPKGSFSTLEIQRTEQGDSAMYLCASSAQAYNEQFFGPGTRLTVL.

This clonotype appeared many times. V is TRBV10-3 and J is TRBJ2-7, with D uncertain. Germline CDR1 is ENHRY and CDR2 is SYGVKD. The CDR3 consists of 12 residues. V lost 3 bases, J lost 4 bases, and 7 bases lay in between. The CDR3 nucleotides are TGTGCCATCAGTGAAGTGGGGTACGAGCAGTACTTC. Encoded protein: CAISEVGYEQYF.

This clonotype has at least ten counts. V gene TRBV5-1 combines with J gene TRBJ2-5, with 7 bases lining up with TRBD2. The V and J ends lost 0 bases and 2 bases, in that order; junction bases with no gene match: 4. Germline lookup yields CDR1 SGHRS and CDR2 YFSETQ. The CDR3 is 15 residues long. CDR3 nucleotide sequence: TGCGCCAGCAGCTTGGGGTCGGGAGGACAAGAGACCCAGTACTTC. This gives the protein CASSLGSGGQETQYF.

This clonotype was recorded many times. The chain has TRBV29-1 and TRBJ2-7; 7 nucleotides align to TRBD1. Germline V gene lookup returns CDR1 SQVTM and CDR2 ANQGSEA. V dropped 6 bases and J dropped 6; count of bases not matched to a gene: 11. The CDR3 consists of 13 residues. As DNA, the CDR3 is TGCAGCGTCCACAGGGGTCCTCTGGGCGAGCAGTACTTC. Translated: CSVHRGPLGEQYF.

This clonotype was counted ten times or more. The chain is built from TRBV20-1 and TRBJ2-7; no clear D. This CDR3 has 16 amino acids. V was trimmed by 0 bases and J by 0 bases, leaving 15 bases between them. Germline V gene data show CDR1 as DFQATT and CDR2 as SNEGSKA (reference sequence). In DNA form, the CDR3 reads TGCAGTGCTAGAGATGTGAACGGGCTGAGCTCCTACGAGCAGTACTTC. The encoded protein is CSARDVNGLSSYEQYF.

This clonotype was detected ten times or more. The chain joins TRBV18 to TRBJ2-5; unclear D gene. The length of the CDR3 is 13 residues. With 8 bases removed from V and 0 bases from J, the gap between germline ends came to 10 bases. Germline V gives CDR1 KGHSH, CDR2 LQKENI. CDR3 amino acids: CASTVRYQETQYF. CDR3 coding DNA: TGTGCCAGCACCGTCAGGTACCAAGAGACCCAGTACTTC.

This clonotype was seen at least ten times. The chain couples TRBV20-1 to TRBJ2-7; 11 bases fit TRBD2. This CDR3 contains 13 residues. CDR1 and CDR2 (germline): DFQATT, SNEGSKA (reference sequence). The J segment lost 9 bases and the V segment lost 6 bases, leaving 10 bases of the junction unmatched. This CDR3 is CSAQTSGTTGQYF. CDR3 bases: TGCAGTGCCCAGACTAGCGGGACAACAGGGCAGTACTTC.

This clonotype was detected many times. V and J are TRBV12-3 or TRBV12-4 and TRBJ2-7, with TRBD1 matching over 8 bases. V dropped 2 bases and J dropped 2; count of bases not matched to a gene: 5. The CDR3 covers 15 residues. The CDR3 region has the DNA TGTGCCAGCAGTTTACGAGGGACAGGCGCCTACGAGCAGTACTTC. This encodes CASSLRGTGAYEQYF.

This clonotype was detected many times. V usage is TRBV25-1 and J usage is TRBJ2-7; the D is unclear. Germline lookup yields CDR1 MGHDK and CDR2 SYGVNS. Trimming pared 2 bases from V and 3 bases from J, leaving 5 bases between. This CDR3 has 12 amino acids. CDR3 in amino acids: CASSETVYEQYF. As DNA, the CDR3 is TGTGCCAGCAGTGAAACGGTCTACGAGCAGTACTTC.

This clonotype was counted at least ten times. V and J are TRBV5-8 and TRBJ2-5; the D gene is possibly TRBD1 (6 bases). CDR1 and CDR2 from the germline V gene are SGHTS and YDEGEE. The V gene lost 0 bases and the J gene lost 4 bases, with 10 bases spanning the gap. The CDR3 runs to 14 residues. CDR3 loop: CASSLGEGGETQYF. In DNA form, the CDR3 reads TGTGCCAGCAGCTTGGGCGAAGGGGGAGAGACCCAGTACTTC.

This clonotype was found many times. CDR3 DNA sequence: TGTGCCAGCAGTGAACAGGGGGCAGGAGAGACCCAGTACTTC. Its translation is CASSEQGAGETQYF. The chain has TRBV2 and TRBJ2-5; TRBD1 agrees at 8 bases. The germline gives CDR1 SNHLY, CDR2 FYNNEI. J was trimmed by 4 bases and V by 2 bases; bases with no gene match: 3. The CDR3 extends over 14 amino acids. The whole variable domain, filled in from reference TRBV2 and TRBJ2-5, reads EPEVTQTPSHQVTQMGQEVILRCVPISNHLYFYWYRQILGQKVEFLVSFYNNEISEKSEIFDDQFSVERPDGSNFTLKIRSTKLEDSAMYFCASSEQGAGETQYFGPGTRLLVL.

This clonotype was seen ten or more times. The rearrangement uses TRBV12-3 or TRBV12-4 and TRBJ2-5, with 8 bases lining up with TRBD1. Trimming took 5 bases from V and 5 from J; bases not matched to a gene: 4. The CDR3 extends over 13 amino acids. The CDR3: CASSLQGGETQYF. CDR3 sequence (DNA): TGTGCCAGCAGTCTACAGGGGGGCGAGACCCAGTACTTC.